Below, one T cell receptor (beta chain) is given with its context. The data belong to a study of PD-1 blockade in classical Hodgkin lymphoma. Each patient relapsed following autologous stem cell transplantation, and prior brentuximab vedotin exposure differed. Sequencing used immunoSEQ multiplex PCR; TCRdb keeps in-frame clones, though not all of them. The sample holds some 96,000 clones, 65% to 85% seen once. Trimming pared 7 bases from V and 5 bases from J, leaving 11 bases between. The CDR3 spans 12 residues. The germline V gene encodes CDR1 MDHEN and CDR2 SYDVKM. The sample was peripheral blood mononuclear cells (PBMCs), taken at baseline. The TCR sequence derives from a human donor with classical Hodgkin lymphoma. This chain uses TRBV28 with TRBJ1-2; D ambiguous. In DNA form, the CDR3 reads TGTGCCAGCATCGGGGTGGGGTATGGCTACACCTTC. It codes for CASIGVGYGYTF.